These 19 T cell receptor beta chains were sequenced from one sample in a study of identical twins. TCRdb re-called the 5' RACE reads through MiXCR, storing one row per CDR3 protein. The profile shows roughly 750,000 distinct CDR3 sequences, approximately 21% of them singletons. These sequences were also reported in another study, on T cells expressing NK-cell markers.

Sequenced: PBMCs. These receptors were collected from a woman aged 18 to 35 in good health.

This clonotype has a handful of counts. The rearrangement joins TRBV6-5 to TRBJ1-5; D remains unclear. Germline V gives CDR1 MNHEY, CDR2 SVGAGI. This CDR3 is built from 17 residues. Trimming removed 2 bases from V and 2 bases from J, with 16 bases in between. CDR3 DNA sequence: TGTGCCAGCAGTTACGGGAACCTCGACTACCGCAATCAGCCCCAGCATTTT. This sequence encodes CASSYGNLDYRNQPQHF.

The chain employs TRBV10-1 and TRBJ2-7; 10 nucleotides align to TRBD1. The trim removed 3 bases at V and 2 bases at J, leaving 4 bases unmatched. Germline CDR1 is WNHNN and CDR2 is SYGVQD (reference sequence). The length of the CDR3 is 15 residues. DNA for the CDR3: TGCGCCAGCAGTGAAGGGACAGGGGCAACCTACGAGCAGTACTTC. Translated: CASSEGTGATYEQYF.

The V call is TRBV4-3, the J call TRBJ2-1; 8 bases map to TRBD2. Germline V gene lookup returns CDR1 LGHNA and CDR2 YSLEER. This CDR3 comprises 13 residues. With V trimmed by 0 bases and J by 9 bases, 1 base remained unmatched. The chain's CDR3 is CASSQEAGGEQFF. In DNA, the CDR3 is TGCGCCAGCAGCCAAGAGGCGGGAGGTGAGCAGTTCTTC.

The chain uses TRBV20-1 and TRBJ2-3; TRBD2 matches 14 bases. Per germline, CDR1 DFQATT and CDR2 SNEGSKA (reference sequence). The CDR3 has 15 residues. Germline trimming cut 6 bases from V and 6 bases from J; bases unmatched to any gene: 8. The CDR3 here is CSAWSTSGGADTQYF. The CDR3 region has the DNA TGCAGTGCCTGGTCGACTAGCGGGGGGGCTGATACGCAGTATTTT.

The chain carries TRBV25-1 and TRBJ2-1, with D hard to call. Trimming took off 5 bases at V and 10 bases at J, with 24 bases between the two ends. Looked up from germline, CDR1 is MGHDK and CDR2 is SYGVNS. The CDR3 is 16 amino acids. The CDR3 nucleotides are TGTGCCAGCAGTATCGGTCGGTCGGCGCACCCGGCCGAGCAGTTCTTC. It translates to CASSIGRSAHPAEQFF.

The sample holds many counts of this clonotype. V and J are TRBV6-5 and TRBJ1-1; D gene uncertain. This CDR3 region has 17 residues. Germline lookup yields CDR1 MNHEY and CDR2 SVGAGI. Trimming removed 2 bases from V and 0 bases from J, with 16 bases in between. CDR3 amino acids: CASSYNSAPSMNTEAFF. The CDR3 DNA is TGTGCCAGCAGTTACAATTCCGCCCCGTCCATGAACACTGAAGCTTTCTTT.

CDR3 in amino acids: CSARDWGGRETQYF. The CDR3 nucleotides read TGCAGTGCTAGAGATTGGGGGGGACGAGAGACCCAGTACTTC. The chain employs TRBV20-1 and TRBJ2-5; 7 bases line up with TRBD2. J gave up 4 bases and V 0 bases, and 5 bases lay outside the gene matches. This CDR3 comprises 14 residues. Per germline, CDR1 DFQATT and CDR2 SNEGSKA (reference sequence).

The rearrangement joins TRBV6-2 or TRBV6-3 to TRBJ2-1; TRBD2 aligns across 8 bases. CDR1 and CDR2 (germline): MNHEY, SVGEGT. The trim removed 0 bases at V and 8 bases at J, leaving 6 bases unmatched. The CDR3 loop spans 15 amino acids. CDR3 in DNA: TGTGCCAGCAGTTACTCGGGACTAGGCGTCTATGAGCAGTTCTTC. Translated: CASSYSGLGVYEQFF.

This rearrangement joins TRBV24-1 to TRBJ1-5, with D tentatively TRBD1 (5 bases). Germline CDR1 reads KGHDR; CDR2 reads SFDVKD. This CDR3 is 13 amino acids long. The V gene lost 9 bases and the J gene lost 6 bases, with 14 bases spanning the gap. CDR3 DNA sequence: TGTGCCACCTCTCTCGGGGCCGGTCAGCCCCAGCATTTT. It encodes CATSLGAGQPQHF.

This clonotype turned up a few times. The chain combines TRBV20-1 with TRBJ2-7; D not certain. Trimming stripped 5 bases from V and 2 bases from J, with 13 bases between. The CDR3 length is 13 residues. The germline CDR1 and CDR2 sequences are DFQATT and SNEGSKA (reference sequence). The CDR3 bases are TGCAGTGCTGAGAGACCAGCCGCCTACGAGCAGTACTTC. Encoded protein: CSAERPAAYEQYF.

CDR3 residues: CATKSDTDTQYF. CDR3 bases: TGTGCCACCAAGTCGGACACAGATACGCAGTATTTT. The chain links TRBV24-1 to TRBJ2-3, with unresolved D. There are 12 residues in the CDR3. Trimming took off 8 bases at V and 2 bases at J, with 7 bases between the two ends. Germline CDR1 and CDR2: KGHDR and SFDVKD.

This chain connects TRBV10-3 to TRBJ2-5, with TRBD1 identical over 11 bases. From germline, CDR1 is ENHRY and CDR2 SYGVKD. The CDR3 has 13 residues. With V trimmed by 7 bases and J by 5 bases, 3 bases remained unmatched. The CDR3 sequence: CAIKGQGEETQYF. CDR3 nucleotides: TGTGCCATCAAGGGACAGGGGGAGGAGACCCAGTACTTC.

The genes are TRBV20-1 and TRBJ2-1; D tentatively reads TRBD1 or TRBD2 (5 bases each). Germline CDR1 DFQATT, CDR2 SNEGSKA (reference sequence). The CDR3 spans 17 residues. V was shortened by 0 bases and J by 4 bases, with 19 bases between the two germline ends. CDR3 DNA: TGCAGTGCTAGAGATCACGAGGGGCTTTTAAGGTACAATGAGCAGTTCTTC. Protein sequence: CSARDHEGLLRYNEQFF.

This clonotype was observed a few times. The chain joins TRBV5-1 to TRBJ2-3; perhaps D is TRBD1 or TRBD2 (6 bases each). This CDR3 spans 15 amino acids. The V end was cut by 1 base, the J end by 3 bases, with 12 bases between. Germline V gene data show CDR1 as SGHRS and CDR2 as YFSETQ. The chain's CDR3 is CASSLYGGLTDTQYF. In nucleotides, the CDR3 is TGCGCCAGCAGCTTGTATGGGGGGCTGACAGATACGCAGTATTTT. The entire variable domain, with the rest obtained from reference TRBV5-1 and TRBJ2-3, is as follows: KAGVTQTPRYLIKTRGQQVTLSCSPISGHRSVSWYQQTPGQGLQFLFEYFSETQRNKGNFPGRFSGRQFSNSRSEMNVSTLELGDSALYLCASSLYGGLTDTQYFGPGTRLTVL.

This clonotype came up many times. CDR3 nucleotide sequence: TGCAGCGTCTCCGGGACAGGGGACCAAGAGACCCAGTACTTC. The encoded protein is CSVSGTGDQETQYF. V gene TRBV29-1 combines with J gene TRBJ2-5; 10 bases agree with TRBD1. This CDR3 region has 14 residues. Germline V lookup: CDR1 SQVTM, CDR2 ANQGSEA. Losses at the gene ends were 6 bases for V and 0 bases for J; bases not matched to a gene: 4.

There are a few counts of this clonotype. This rearrangement joins TRBV7-9 to TRBJ2-1; D is unclear. Per germline, CDR1 SEHNR and CDR2 FQNEAQ (reference sequence). The CDR3 runs 12 residues. Trimming took off 5 bases at V and 8 bases at J, with 10 bases between the two ends. This chain's CDR3 is CASSRTTDEQFF. CDR3 coding DNA: TGTGCCAGCAGCCGCACGACGGATGAGCAGTTCTTC.

V gene TRBV4-1 combines with J gene TRBJ2-3, with TRBD2 identical over 13 bases. The V gene's germline CDR1 is MGHRA and CDR2 YSYEKL. The CDR3 is 18 amino acids. The V segment lost 1 base and the J segment 2 bases; nucleotides outside the gene matches: 6. For the CDR3, the DNA is TGCGCCAGCAGCCAAGTCGGGACTAGCGGGGCCTACACAGATACGCAGTATTTT. Residues: CASSQVGTSGAYTDTQYF.

The chain couples TRBV9 to TRBJ1-1; D unclear. The germline V and J ends were trimmed by 0 bases and 5 bases, with 14 bases remaining between them. The CDR3 is made up of 15 amino acids. From germline, CDR1 is SGDLS and CDR2 YYNGEE. CDR3 sequence: CASSVGGGIGTEAFF. Written as DNA, the CDR3 is TGTGCCAGCAGCGTAGGCGGAGGGATAGGGACTGAAGCTTTCTTT.

V usage is TRBV29-1 and J usage is TRBJ1-2; D might be TRBD1 (6 bases). CDR3 length: 11 amino acids. Germline V lookup: CDR1 SQVTM, CDR2 ANQGSEA. The V gene lost 7 bases and the J gene lost 6 bases, with 12 bases spanning the gap. This chain's CDR3 is CSAREGDGYTF. Written as DNA, the CDR3 is TGCAGCGCCCGAGAGGGGGATGGCTACACCTTC.